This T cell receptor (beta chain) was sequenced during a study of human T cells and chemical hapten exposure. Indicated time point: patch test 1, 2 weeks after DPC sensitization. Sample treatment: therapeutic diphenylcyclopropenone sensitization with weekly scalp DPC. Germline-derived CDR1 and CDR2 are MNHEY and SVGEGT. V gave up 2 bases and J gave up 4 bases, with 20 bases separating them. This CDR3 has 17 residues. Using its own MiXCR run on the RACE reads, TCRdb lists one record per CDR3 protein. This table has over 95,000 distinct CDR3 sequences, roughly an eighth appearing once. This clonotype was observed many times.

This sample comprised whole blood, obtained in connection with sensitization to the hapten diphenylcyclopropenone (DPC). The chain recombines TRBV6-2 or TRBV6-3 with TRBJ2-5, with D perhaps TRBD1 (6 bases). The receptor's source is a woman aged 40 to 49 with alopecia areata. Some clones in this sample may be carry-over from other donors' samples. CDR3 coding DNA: TGTGCCAGCAGTTACCGGACCCCAGGCAGGGGCGGAGAGACCCAGTACTTC. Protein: CASSYRTPGRGGETQYF.